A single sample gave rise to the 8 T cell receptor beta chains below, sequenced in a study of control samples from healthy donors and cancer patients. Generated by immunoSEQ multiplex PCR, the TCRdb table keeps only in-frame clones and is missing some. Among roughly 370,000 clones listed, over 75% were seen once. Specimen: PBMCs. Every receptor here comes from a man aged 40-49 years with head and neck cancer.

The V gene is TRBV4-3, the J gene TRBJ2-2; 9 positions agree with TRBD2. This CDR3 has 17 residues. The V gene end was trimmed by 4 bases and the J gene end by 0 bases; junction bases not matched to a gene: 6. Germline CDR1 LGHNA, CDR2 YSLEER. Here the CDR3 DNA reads TGCGCCAGCAGCCGTCGGACTAGCGCGTCGAACACCGGGGAGCTGTTTTTT. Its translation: CASSRRTSASNTGELFF.

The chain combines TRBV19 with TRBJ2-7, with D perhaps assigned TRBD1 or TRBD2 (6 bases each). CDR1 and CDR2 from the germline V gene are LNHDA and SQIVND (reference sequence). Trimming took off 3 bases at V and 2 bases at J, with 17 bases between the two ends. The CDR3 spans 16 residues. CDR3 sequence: CASSIGGRAGAYEQYF. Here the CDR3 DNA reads TGTGCCAGTAGTATTGGAGGGCGCGCAGGGGCCTACGAGCAGTACTTC.

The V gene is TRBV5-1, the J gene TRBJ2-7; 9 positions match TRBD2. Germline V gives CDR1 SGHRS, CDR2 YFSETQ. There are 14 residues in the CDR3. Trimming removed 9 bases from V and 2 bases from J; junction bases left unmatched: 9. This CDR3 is CATSFAGGAYEQYF. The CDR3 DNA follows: TGCGCCACCTCTTTTGCGGGAGGGGCCTACGAGCAGTACTTC.

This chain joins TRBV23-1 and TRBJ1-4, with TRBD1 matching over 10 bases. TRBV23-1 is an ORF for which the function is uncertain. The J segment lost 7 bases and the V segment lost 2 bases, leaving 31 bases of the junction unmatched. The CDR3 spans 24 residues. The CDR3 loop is CASSQRRGQGITQSHDPQCEKLFF. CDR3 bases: TGCGCCAGCAGTCAACGGAGGGGACAGGGGATTACACAGTCCCACGACCCTCAATGTGAAAAACTGTTTTTT.

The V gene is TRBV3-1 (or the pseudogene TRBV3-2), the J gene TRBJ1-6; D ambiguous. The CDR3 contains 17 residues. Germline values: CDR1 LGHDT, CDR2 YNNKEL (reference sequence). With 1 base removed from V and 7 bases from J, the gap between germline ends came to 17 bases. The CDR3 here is CASSQVPSSGVNSPLHF. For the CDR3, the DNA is TGTGCCAGCAGCCAAGTTCCCAGCTCGGGAGTAAATTCACCCCTCCACTTT.

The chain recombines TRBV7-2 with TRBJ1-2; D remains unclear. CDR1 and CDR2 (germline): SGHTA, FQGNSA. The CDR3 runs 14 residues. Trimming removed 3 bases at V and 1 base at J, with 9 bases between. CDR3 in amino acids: CASSLKVDNYGYTF. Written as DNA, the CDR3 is TGTGCCAGCAGCTTGAAGGTGGATAACTATGGCTACACCTTC.

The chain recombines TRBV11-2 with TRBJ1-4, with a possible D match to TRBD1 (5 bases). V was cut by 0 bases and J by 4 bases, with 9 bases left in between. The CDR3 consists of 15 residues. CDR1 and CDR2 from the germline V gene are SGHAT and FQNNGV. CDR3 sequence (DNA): TGTGCCAGCAGCTTAGACAGGGTTTTTAATGAAAAACTGTTTTTT. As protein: CASSLDRVFNEKLFF.

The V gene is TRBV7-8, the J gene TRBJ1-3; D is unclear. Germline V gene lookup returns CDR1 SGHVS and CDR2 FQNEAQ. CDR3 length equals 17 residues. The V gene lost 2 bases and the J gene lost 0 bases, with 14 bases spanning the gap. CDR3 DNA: TGTGCCAGCAGCTTAACGTCCATCCGGAGCTCTGGAAACACCATATATTTT. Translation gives CASSLTSIRSSGNTIYF.